The present T cell receptor (beta chain) was sequenced within a study of blood T cell repertoires in COVID-19. The CDR3 consists of 14 residues. The J segment lost 2 bases and the V segment lost 5 bases, leaving 5 bases of the junction unmatched. The V gene's germline CDR1 is SGDLS and CDR2 YYNGEE. The table came from immunoSEQ multiplex PCR; TCRdb's copy has only in-frame clones and leaves some out. The sample lists roughly 140,000 clones, approximately 83% occurring once. This clone turned up a few times. Sequenced: peripheral blood. This sequence was found in a woman aged 60-70 years with COVID-19, enrolled during active disease. This chain connects TRBV9 to TRBJ2-7, with 9 bases aligning to TRBD1. CDR3 bases: TGTGCCAGCAGTGTCGGGACAGGGACCTACGAGCAGTACTTC. Its protein is CASSVGTGTYEQYF.